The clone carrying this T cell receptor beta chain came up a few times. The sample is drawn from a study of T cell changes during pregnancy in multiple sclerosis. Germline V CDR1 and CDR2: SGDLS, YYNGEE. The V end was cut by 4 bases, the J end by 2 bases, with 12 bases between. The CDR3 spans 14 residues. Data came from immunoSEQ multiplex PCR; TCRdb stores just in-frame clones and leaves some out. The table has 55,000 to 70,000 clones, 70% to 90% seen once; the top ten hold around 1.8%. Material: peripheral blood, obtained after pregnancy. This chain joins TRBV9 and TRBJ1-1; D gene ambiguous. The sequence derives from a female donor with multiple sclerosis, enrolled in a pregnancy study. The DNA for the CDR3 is TGTGCCAGCAGCCCCCGGCGGGATAACACTGAAGCTTTCTTT. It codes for CASSPRRDNTEAFF.